The rows below give T cell receptor beta chains drawn from one sample of a study of PD-L1 blockade in urothelial cancer. Sequenced by immunoSEQ multiplex PCR; TCRdb stores in-frame clones only, minus some. The sample contains 90,000 to 130,000 clones, less than 95% of which appear only once. This specimen was PBMCs, taken around atezolizumab (anti-PD-L1) treatment. The receptor source for this set is a man aged 60 to 75 with urothelial cancer. CDR3s include the opening cysteine and the closing phenylalanine or tryptophan. The order of the fields is D gene, V gene, J gene, clone size, CDR3 DNA, CDR3 protein. D genes are given only for firm matches. A row's size may be missing; if present it is once, few, many or a size class.

d_call: NA
v_call: TRBV7-2
j_call: TRBJ2-6
clone_size: NA
cdr3_nt: TGTGCCAGCAGCTTCCAGATTTCTGGGGCCAACGTCCTGACTTTC
cdr3_aa: CASSFQISGANVLTF

d_call: TRBD1
v_call: TRBV7-8
j_call: TRBJ2-7
clone_size: NA
cdr3_nt: TGTGCCAGCAGCTCCTACCCGGGACAGGGTAACTACGAGCAGTACTTC
cdr3_aa: CASSSYPGQGNYEQYF

d_call: TRBD1
v_call: TRBV4-3
j_call: TRBJ2-5
clone_size: NA
cdr3_nt: TGCGCCAGCAGCCAGCGACAGGGGGTCCGAGAGACCCAGTACTTC
cdr3_aa: CASSQRQGVRETQYF

d_call: TRBD1
v_call: TRBV28
j_call: TRBJ2-7
clone_size: NA
cdr3_nt: TGTGCCAGCAGTTTGCGGACAGGTAGCTCCTACGAGCAGTACTTC
cdr3_aa: CASSLRTGSSYEQYF

d_call: TRBD1
v_call: TRBV30
j_call: TRBJ2-3
clone_size: NA
cdr3_nt: TGTGCCTGGAGCCCACGAGAGGGGGCCTGGGATACGCAGTATTTT
cdr3_aa: CAWSPREGAWDTQYF

d_call: TRBD1
v_call: TRBV7-9
j_call: TRBJ1-2
clone_size: once
cdr3_nt: TGTGCCAGCAGCGCAGGGACAGGGGTCTACGGCTACACCTTC
cdr3_aa: CASSAGTGVYGYTF

d_call: NA
v_call: TRBV7-2
j_call: TRBJ1-2
clone_size: NA
cdr3_nt: TGTGCCAGCAGACAATATTTACCCTTGGATGGCTACACCTTC
cdr3_aa: CASRQYLPLDGYTF

d_call: NA
v_call: TRBV9
j_call: TRBJ1-2
clone_size: once
cdr3_nt: TGTGCCAGCAGCGGTAACTTTGAGGTCTATGGCTACACCTTC
cdr3_aa: CASSGNFEVYGYTF

d_call: TRBD2
v_call: TRBV28
j_call: TRBJ2-1
clone_size: NA
cdr3_nt: TGTGCCAGCACTCTAAGGCTAGCGGGGAAAAACAATGAGCAGTTCTTC
cdr3_aa: CASTLRLAGKNNEQFF

d_call: TRBD2
v_call: TRBV5-4
j_call: TRBJ2-7
clone_size: NA
cdr3_nt: TGTGCCAGCAGGGATAGCGGGAGGTTTACCGAGCAGTACTTC
cdr3_aa: CASRDSGRFTEQYF

d_call: TRBD2
v_call: TRBV7-2
j_call: TRBJ2-3
clone_size: NA
cdr3_nt: TGTGCCAGTCGACGGACTAGCGGGGGGGATACGCAGTATTTT
cdr3_aa: CASRRTSGGDTQYF

d_call: NA
v_call: TRBV11-2
j_call: TRBJ1-5
clone_size: NA
cdr3_nt: TGTGCCAGCAGCCCGGGGATTCCTAAAGATCAGCCCCAGCATTTT
cdr3_aa: CASSPGIPKDQPQHF

d_call: TRBD1
v_call: TRBV27
j_call: TRBJ1-1
clone_size: NA
cdr3_nt: TGTGCCAGCAGTGGGTACAGGGGGCGTACTGAAGCTTTCTTT
cdr3_aa: CASSGYRGRTEAFF

d_call: TRBD2
v_call: TRBV10-3
j_call: TRBJ2-3
clone_size: NA
cdr3_nt: TGTGCCATCAGTCAGGGACTAGCGACCACAGATACGCAGTATTTT
cdr3_aa: CAISQGLATTDTQYF

d_call: TRBD1
v_call: TRBV7-8
j_call: TRBJ1-1
clone_size: NA
cdr3_nt: TGTGCCAGCAGCTTAATGGGGACAGGGGGCACTGAAGCTTTCTTT
cdr3_aa: CASSLMGTGGTEAFF

d_call: TRBD2
v_call: TRBV19
j_call: TRBJ2-3
clone_size: NA
cdr3_nt: TGTGCCAGTGCGTTTTGGGTAGCGGGGGCCACAGATACGCAGTATTTT
cdr3_aa: CASAFWVAGATDTQYF

d_call: NA
v_call: TRBV4-2
j_call: TRBJ2-7
clone_size: NA
cdr3_nt: TGTGCCAGCAGCCAAACACTAGCCTACGAGCAGTACTTC
cdr3_aa: CASSQTLAYEQYF

d_call: NA
v_call: TRBV29-1
j_call: TRBJ1-2
clone_size: NA
cdr3_nt: TGCAGCGTTGAAGGCAGTAACTATGGCTACACCTTC
cdr3_aa: CSVEGSNYGYTF

d_call: TRBD2
v_call: TRBV27
j_call: TRBJ2-1
clone_size: NA
cdr3_nt: TGTGCCAGCACCCTGGGACTAGCGGACTACAATGAGCAGTTCTTC
cdr3_aa: CASTLGLADYNEQFF

d_call: TRBD1
v_call: TRBV5-6
j_call: TRBJ1-5
clone_size: NA
cdr3_nt: TGTGCCAGCAGTTCCTCCGCCGGGACAGAGTTTCGACAGCCCCAGCATTTT
cdr3_aa: CASSSSAGTEFRQPQHF

d_call: NA
v_call: TRBV30
j_call: TRBJ2-7
clone_size: NA
cdr3_nt: TGTGCCTGGAGTGTAGGAGGAGCGGAGCAGTACTTC
cdr3_aa: CAWSVGGAEQYF

d_call: TRBD1
v_call: TRBV4-2
j_call: TRBJ1-4
clone_size: NA
cdr3_nt: TGTGCCAGCAGCCCGCAGGGGGCCGATGAAAAACTGTTTTTT
cdr3_aa: CASSPQGADEKLFF

d_call: TRBD2
v_call: TRBV5-1
j_call: TRBJ2-1
clone_size: NA
cdr3_nt: TGCGCCAGCAGCTTGAGGCTAGCGGGGAACAATGAGCAGTTCTTC
cdr3_aa: CASSLRLAGNNEQFF

d_call: NA
v_call: TRBV5-1
j_call: TRBJ2-6
clone_size: few
cdr3_nt: TGCGCCAGCAGCCAGGGGGGCCCTGGGGCCAACGTCCTGACTTTC
cdr3_aa: CASSQGGPGANVLTF

d_call: NA
v_call: TRBV12-5
j_call: TRBJ1-1
clone_size: NA
cdr3_nt: TGTGCTAGTGGTCCCGGGGGTTACGAGAACACTGAAGCTTTCTTT
cdr3_aa: CASGPGGYENTEAFF

d_call: NA
v_call: TRBV7-2
j_call: TRBJ1-3
clone_size: NA
cdr3_nt: TGTGCCAGCAGCCCGAACCTTGCCGCAGACACCATATATTTT
cdr3_aa: CASSPNLAADTIYF

d_call: NA
v_call: TRBV5-1
j_call: TRBJ2-5
clone_size: NA
cdr3_nt: TGCGCCAGCCAAAATGGGGGGGCCCTTGAGACCCAGTACTTC
cdr3_aa: CASQNGGALETQYF

d_call: NA
v_call: TRBV10-2
j_call: TRBJ2-7
clone_size: NA
cdr3_nt: TGCGCCAGCAGTGAGCAGAGTAGCAAGCCGTACTTC
cdr3_aa: CASSEQSSKPYF

d_call: TRBD2
v_call: TRBV2
j_call: TRBJ2-1
clone_size: NA
cdr3_nt: TGTGCCAGCGGGCGTAGCGGGGGCTCCTACAATGAGCAGTTCTTC
cdr3_aa: CASGRSGGSYNEQFF

d_call: NA
v_call: TRBV5-5
j_call: TRBJ2-5
clone_size: once
cdr3_nt: TGTGCCAGCAGCACTGGCGGGGAAGAGACCCAGTACTTC
cdr3_aa: CASSTGGEETQYF

d_call: TRBD1
v_call: TRBV10-3
j_call: TRBJ2-2
clone_size: NA
cdr3_nt: TGTGCCATCAGTGGGGCAGGGGGCGAGGACGGGGAGCTGTTTTTT
cdr3_aa: CAISGAGGEDGELFF

d_call: NA
v_call: TRBV21-1
j_call: TRBJ2-7
clone_size: once
cdr3_nt: TGTGCCAGCAGCAAGTGGGGCGGCAACGAGCAGTACTTC
cdr3_aa: CASSKWGGNEQYF

d_call: NA
v_call: TRBV30
j_call: TRBJ1-6
clone_size: NA
cdr3_nt: TGTGCCTGGTCTCCCACAGGCTCCTATAATTCACCCCTCCACTTT
cdr3_aa: CAWSPTGSYNSPLHF